This T cell receptor (beta chain) was sequenced in a study of cytomegalovirus exposure and HLA in healthy donors. PCR primers comprised 60 Vbeta and 13 Jbeta primers. Data came from immunoSEQ multiplex PCR; TCRdb stores just in-frame clones and leaves some out. Of about 130,000 clones listed, over 70% are singletons. Germline V CDR1 and CDR2: SQVTM, ANQGSEA. The CDR3 sequence is 12 residues long. V was pared by 7 bases and J by 6 bases, with 6 bases of the junction left unmatched. The receptor was derived from a woman aged 40 to 55 in good health and CMV-seronegative. Sequencing was performed on PBMCs. The chain links TRBV29-1 to TRBJ2-7; 10 bases line up with TRBD2. The CDR3 region has the DNA TGCAGCGGCCGACTAGCGGGTTGCGAGCAGTACTTC. Translated, it gives CSGRLAGCEQYF.